A selection of T cell receptor beta chains follows, all from one sample in a study of CD8+ T cells in alopecia areata. Clones were read by immunoSEQ multiplex PCR, and TCRdb kept only the in-frame ones, dropping some. The repertoire holds 100,000 to 150,000 clones, with about 51% as singletons. The source material was NKG2D-low CD8+ T cells sorted from blood. These receptors originate from a human donor with alopecia areata. CDR3s include the opening cysteine and the closing phenylalanine or tryptophan. D genes are given only for firm matches. Clone size is not always given. Where it is, it says once, few, many or a class for expanded clones.

j_gene: TRBJ2-3; v_gene: TRBV29-1; abundance: NA; d_gene: TRBD1; len: 16; CDR3aa: CSVEGLTGSSTDTQYF; CDR3nt: TGCAGCGTTGAGGGGTTGACAGGGTCTAGCACAGATACGCAGTATTTT
j_gene: TRBJ2-5; v_gene: TRBV7-9; abundance: few; d_gene: NA; len: 15; CDR3aa: CASSLLEPPQETQYF; CDR3nt: TGTGCCAGCAGCTTATTGGAGCCCCCGCAAGAGACCCAGTACTTC
j_gene: TRBJ1-2; v_gene: TRBV29-1; abundance: NA; d_gene: TRBD1; len: 14; CDR3aa: CSVVDREVAYGYTF; CDR3nt: TGCAGCGTAGTTGACAGGGAGGTGGCCTATGGCTACACCTTC
j_gene: TRBJ1-2; v_gene: TRBV7-2; abundance: NA; d_gene: NA; len: 14; CDR3aa: CASSLVQDTYGYTF; CDR3nt: TGTGCCAGCAGCTTAGTGCAGGACACCTATGGCTACACCTTC
j_gene: TRBJ1-2; v_gene: TRBV30; abundance: NA; d_gene: TRBD1; len: 13; CDR3aa: CACSSGTGRGYTF; CDR3nt: TGTGCCTGTTCCTCCGGGACAGGGCGCGGCTACACCTTC
j_gene: TRBJ2-7; v_gene: TRBV18; abundance: NA; d_gene: NA; len: 14; CDR3aa: CASSPRDRSYEQYF; CDR3nt: TGTGCCAGCTCACCCCGCGACAGGTCCTACGAGCAGTACTTC
j_gene: TRBJ2-7; v_gene: TRBV29-1; abundance: NA; d_gene: NA; len: 12; CDR3aa: CSVGVLSYEQYF; CDR3nt: TGCAGCGTTGGGGTGCTATCCTACGAGCAGTACTTC
j_gene: TRBJ1-4; v_gene: TRBV29-1; abundance: few; d_gene: TRBD1; len: 13; CDR3aa: CSVATGANEKLFF; CDR3nt: TGCAGCGTGGCGACAGGGGCTAATGAAAAACTGTTTTTT
j_gene: TRBJ2-1; v_gene: TRBV27; abundance: NA; d_gene: NA; len: 13; CDR3aa: CASSFDSYNEQFF; CDR3nt: TGTGCCAGCAGTTTCGACAGTTACAATGAGCAGTTCTTC
j_gene: TRBJ2-7; v_gene: TRBV23-1; abundance: NA; d_gene: NA; len: 15; CDR3aa: CASSPSAGTSDEQYF; CDR3nt: TGCGCCAGCAGTCCCTCAGCCGGGACAAGTGACGAGCAGTACTTC
j_gene: TRBJ1-1; v_gene: TRBV27; abundance: NA; d_gene: NA; len: 16; CDR3aa: CASSWNPPGQNTEAFF; CDR3nt: TGTGCCAGCAGTTGGAACCCACCGGGACAGAACACTGAAGCTTTCTTT
j_gene: TRBJ1-1; v_gene: TRBV20-1; abundance: NA; d_gene: NA; len: 11; CDR3aa: CSAPRGIEAFF; CDR3nt: TGCAGTGCCCCCCGGGGGATTGAAGCTTTCTTT
j_gene: TRBJ2-2; v_gene: TRBV29-1; abundance: NA; d_gene: TRBD1; len: 17; CDR3aa: CSVEASSNRGPPGELFF; CDR3nt: TGCAGCGTTGAAGCTTCCAGTAACAGGGGGCCTCCCGGGGAGCTGTTTTTT
j_gene: TRBJ2-7; v_gene: TRBV29-1; abundance: NA; d_gene: NA; len: 15; CDR3aa: CSVVAPWTETYEQYF; CDR3nt: TGCAGCGTTGTGGCTCCCTGGACAGAAACCTACGAGCAGTACTTC
j_gene: TRBJ2-1; v_gene: TRBV6-6; abundance: once; d_gene: NA; len: 16; CDR3aa: CASSYSESIEWNEQFF; CDR3nt: TGTGCCAGCAGTTACTCGGAGTCTATCGAGTGGAATGAGCAGTTCTTC
j_gene: TRBJ2-5; v_gene: TRBV5-4; abundance: NA; d_gene: NA; len: 13; CDR3aa: CASSSRGQETQYF; CDR3nt: TGTGCCAGCAGCTCCCGGGGCCAAGAGACCCAGTACTTC
j_gene: TRBJ2-7; v_gene: TRBV28; abundance: NA; d_gene: NA; len: 13; CDR3aa: CASSFGVSYEQYF; CDR3nt: TGTGCCAGCAGTTTCGGTGTATCCTACGAGCAGTACTTC
j_gene: TRBJ2-7; v_gene: TRBV28; abundance: NA; d_gene: TRBD2; len: 16; CDR3aa: CATEAGTSTSFYEQYF; CDR3nt: TGTGCCACCGAGGCGGGGACTTCGACTAGCTTCTACGAGCAGTACTTC
j_gene: TRBJ2-7; v_gene: TRBV29-1; abundance: few; d_gene: TRBD1; len: 15; CDR3aa: CSVEDRETGVYEQYF; CDR3nt: TGCAGCGTTGAAGATAGGGAGACAGGGGTTTACGAGCAGTACTTC
j_gene: TRBJ2-7; v_gene: TRBV27; abundance: once; d_gene: NA; len: 14; CDR3aa: CASTPVSGAHEQYF; CDR3nt: TGTGCCAGCACCCCTGTGTCGGGGGCCCACGAGCAGTACTTC
j_gene: TRBJ2-1; v_gene: TRBV30; abundance: few; d_gene: NA; len: 14; CDR3aa: CAWSSIRVYNEQFF; CDR3nt: TGTGCCTGGAGTTCCATCAGGGTGTACAATGAGCAGTTCTTC
j_gene: TRBJ1-2; v_gene: TRBV29-1; abundance: NA; d_gene: NA; len: 12; CDR3aa: CSAPGMGYGYTF; CDR3nt: TGCAGCGCCCCGGGAATGGGCTATGGCTACACCTTC
j_gene: TRBJ2-7; v_gene: TRBV5-1; abundance: NA; d_gene: TRBD2; len: 15; CDR3aa: CASSPTSAETYEQYF; CDR3nt: TGCGCCAGCAGCCCGACTAGCGCAGAAACCTACGAGCAGTACTTC
j_gene: TRBJ2-4; v_gene: TRBV28; abundance: few; d_gene: NA; len: 14; CDR3aa: CASTLQGPKNIQYF; CDR3nt: TGTGCCAGCACGTTACAGGGTCCCAAAAACATTCAGTACTTC
j_gene: TRBJ1-4; v_gene: TRBV9; abundance: NA; d_gene: NA; len: 13; CDR3aa: CASSVVPGEKLFF; CDR3nt: TGTGCCAGCAGCGTAGTTCCGGGCGAAAAACTGTTTTTT
j_gene: TRBJ2-3; v_gene: TRBV10-3; abundance: NA; d_gene: NA; len: 13; CDR3aa: CATRDTQTDTQYF; CDR3nt: TGTGCCACACGGGACACCCAGACAGATACGCAGTATTTT
j_gene: TRBJ2-7; v_gene: TRBV29-1; abundance: NA; d_gene: TRBD2; len: 11; CDR3aa: CSVDREGEQYF; CDR3nt: TGCAGCGTTGATCGGGAGGGCGAGCAGTACTTC